The text below deals with one T cell receptor beta chain. What it recognizes is unknown. Produced via immunoSEQ multiplex PCR; TCRdb's table is partial and in-frame only. The data show about 45,000 clones, with approximately 65% seen just once and 20% to 25% held by the top ten. V was clipped by 2 bases and J by 5 bases, with 10 bases between them. Germline assignment: CDR1 SGHTA and CDR2 FQGTGA. This CDR3 comprises 14 residues. The data derive from a study of cytotoxic CD8 clonotypes in ibrutinib-treated CLL. About the research overall: Responses: around 24 partial, 2 complete; after median around 70 months, around 14 stayed remitted, roughly 12 progressed.

Study-wide findings and caveats: Public clonotypes (which were uncommon) either contracted or remained stable on treatment.

The sample here was PBMCs, taken after 24 months of ibrutinib treatment. V usage is TRBV7-3 and J usage is TRBJ2-1; tentatively, D is TRBD2 (6 bases). This sequence was found in a human donor with chronic lymphocytic leukemia. CDR3 loop: CASSLFAGNNEQFF. The CDR3 DNA reads as TGTGCCAGCAGCTTATTTGCGGGAAACAATGAGCAGTTCTTC.